This T cell receptor (beta chain) was found in a study of radiation and T cells in renal cell carcinoma. General study findings and limits: Without pretreatment biopsies, baseline tumor clonotype presence was undetermined. Top tumor clonotypes rose in blood 2 weeks post-radiation, then contracted.

The CDR3 covers 17 residues. V lost 6 bases, J lost 1 base, and 21 bases lay in between. The germline V gene has CDR1 LNHDA and CDR2 SQIVND (reference sequence). The table lists this clone with a count of one. Its antigen is not known. The time point was: blood 2 weeks post-SBRT. Treatment of the sample: 15 Gy SBRT to primary tumor, nephrectomy 4 weeks later. After SBRT, blood was collected at 2 and 4 weeks, plus baseline. Some clones are missing from TCRdb's copy, which holds only in-frame ones; the method was immunoSEQ multiplex PCR. Of roughly 130,000 clones in the sample, more than 75% are singletons; the top ten hold about 5.6%.

The sequencing used blood, collected from a patient whose treatment included radiotherapy and nephrectomy. The source is a woman in her sixties or seventies with renal cell carcinoma. The chain combines TRBV19 with TRBJ1-1; D remains ambiguous. The CDR3 nucleotides read TGTGCCAGTAGCCCCGGGGAGGTCCAGGTGAGGAACACTGAAGCTTTCTTT. Translated, it gives CASSPGEVQVRNTEAFF. Combining the CDR3 with reference TRBV19 and TRBJ1-1 gives the whole variable domain DGGITQSPKYLFRKEGQNVTLSCEQNLNHDAMYWYRQDPGQGLRLIYYSQIVNDFQKGDIAEGYSVSREKKESFPLTVTSAQKNPTAFYLCASSPGEVQVRNTEAFFGQGTRLTVV.